The T cell receptor beta chain described here comes from a study of sequential checkpoint blockade in melanoma. The CDR3 contains 16 residues. Trimming removed 6 bases from V and 6 bases from J; junction bases left unmatched: 12. CDR1 SNHLY and CDR2 FYNNEI come from the germline V gene. TCRdb's table, derived via immunoSEQ multiplex PCR, lists solely in-frame clones and lacks some. There are about 18,000 clones in the sample; 50% to 65% occur only once, and roughly 18% lies in the top ten. Treatment described: randomized to nivolumab then ipilimumab (arm A) or the reverse (arm B). None of the patients previously received DNA-damaging chemotherapy. From thawed PBMCs, live CD3+CD8+ cells negative for CD19 and CD56 were sorted.

The rearrangement links TRBV2 to TRBJ1-5, with 9 bases that match TRBD1. This clonotype originated in a human donor with melanoma. Sample: CD8+ T cells sorted from blood (inferred from file names), taken from a patient given nivolumab and ipilimumab in sequence. The CDR3 is CASSALQGAGGQPQHF. In DNA form, the CDR3 reads TGTGCCAGCAGCGCCCTACAGGGGGCTGGGGGTCAGCCCCAGCATTTT. The full variable domain, with the rest looked up from reference TRBV2 and TRBJ1-5, is EPEVTQTPSHQVTQMGQEVILRCVPISNHLYFYWYRQILGQKVEFLVSFYNNEISEKSEIFDDQFSVERPDGSNFTLKIRSTKLEDSAMYFCASSALQGAGGQPQHFGDGTRLSIL.